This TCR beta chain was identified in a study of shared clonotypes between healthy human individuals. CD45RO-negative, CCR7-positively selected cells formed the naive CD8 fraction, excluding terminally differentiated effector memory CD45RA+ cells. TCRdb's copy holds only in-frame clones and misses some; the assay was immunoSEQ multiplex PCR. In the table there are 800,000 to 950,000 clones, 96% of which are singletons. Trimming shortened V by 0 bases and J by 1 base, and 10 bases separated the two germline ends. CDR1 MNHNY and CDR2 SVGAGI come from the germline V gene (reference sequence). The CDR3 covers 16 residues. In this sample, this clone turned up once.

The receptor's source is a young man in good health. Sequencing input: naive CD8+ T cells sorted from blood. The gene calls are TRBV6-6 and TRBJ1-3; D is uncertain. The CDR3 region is CASSYSTEASGNTIYF. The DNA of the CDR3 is TGTGCCAGCAGTTACTCGACTGAAGCGTCTGGAAACACCATATATTTT.